The 24 T cell receptor beta chains below come from one sample, sequenced in a study of human T cells and chemical hapten exposure. One entry per CDR3 protein, called by TCRdb with MiXCR from the RACE reads. The profile shows around 380,000 distinct CDR3 sequences, 5.5% of them singletons. Described time point: pre-sensitization, week 0. Regarding treatment: therapeutic diphenylcyclopropenone sensitization with weekly scalp DPC. Material: whole blood, obtained in connection with sensitization to the hapten diphenylcyclopropenone (DPC). The receptors were gathered from a woman aged 18-29 years with alopecia areata. Some clones in this sample may be carry-over from other donors' samples.

The chain links TRBV3-1 to TRBJ2-1; D ambiguous. CDR1 is LGHDT and CDR2 is YNNKEL in the germline V gene (reference sequence). The CDR3 sequence is 13 residues long. Trimming left V 0 bases short and J 10 bases short, with 10 bases between. As DNA, the CDR3 is TGTGCCAGCAGCCAAGACGTTTTCACCGAGCAGTTCTTC. This gives the protein CASSQDVFTEQFF.

This clonotype has only a few counts. The chain is built from TRBV7-9 and TRBJ2-1, with unresolved D. The length of the CDR3 is 14 residues. The V end lost 1 base, the J end lost 8 bases, and 12 bases lay between the germline ends. The germline V gene encodes CDR1 SEHNR and CDR2 FQNEAQ (reference sequence). CDR3 residues: CASSLVARKDEQFF. The CDR3 DNA follows: TGTGCCAGCAGCTTAGTAGCTAGGAAGGATGAGCAGTTCTTC.

This clonotype showed up many times. This chain links TRBV6-5 with TRBJ2-7; 9 bases are shared with TRBD1. The CDR3 covers 13 residues. In germline, CDR1 is MNHEY, CDR2 SVGAGI. V lost 6 bases, J lost 4 bases, and 4 bases stayed unmatched. CDR3 region: CASRPGTGYEQYF. The CDR3 DNA is TGTGCCAGCAGACCCGGGACAGGGTACGAGCAGTACTTC.

There are a few counts of this clonotype. This CDR3 reads CASSLNRGVETQYF. The CDR3 nucleotides are TGTGCCAGCAGTTTGAACAGGGGGGTAGAGACCCAGTACTTC. This rearrangement joins TRBV27 to TRBJ2-5; 8 bases agree with TRBD1. The ends lost 3 bases at V and 4 bases at J; junction bases unmatched: 4. Germline V gene data show CDR1 as MNHEY and CDR2 as SMNVEV (reference sequence). The CDR3 is made up of 14 amino acids.

In this sample, this clonotype turned up many times. The J gene is TRBJ1-2, the V gene TRBV4-2; D unclear. Per the germline V gene, CDR1 is LGHNA and CDR2 is YNFKEQ. The CDR3 runs to 15 residues. V was clipped by 0 bases and J by 4 bases, with 12 bases between them. CDR3 region: CASSQDWEETYGYTF. CDR3 nucleotides: TGTGCCAGCAGCCAAGATTGGGAAGAGACCTATGGCTACACCTTC.

This clonotype was seen more than once but under ten times. J is TRBJ1-1 and V is TRBV18, with 7 bases lining up with TRBD1. The CDR3 runs 16 residues. J was trimmed by 4 bases and V by 4 bases; bases with no gene match: 12. In germline, CDR1 is KGHSH, CDR2 LQKENI. CDR3 sequence reads: CASSLNSRQGSTEAFF. The CDR3 nucleotides read TGTGCCAGCTCACTCAACTCAAGACAGGGATCCACTGAAGCTTTCTTT.

The table lists this clonotype with many counts. The chain carries TRBV20-1 and TRBJ2-7, with 9 nucleotides matching TRBD1. This CDR3 contains 14 residues. From germline, CDR1 is DFQATT and CDR2 SNEGSKA (reference sequence). With V trimmed by 5 bases and J by 3 bases, 8 bases remained unmatched. In DNA, the CDR3 is TGCAGTGCTCGACAGGGGGTGTGGAACTACGAGCAGTACTTC. As protein: CSARQGVWNYEQYF.

This clonotype was seen ten or more times. The CDR3 sequence is CASSSLTGGDSIQYF. The CDR3 bases are TGTGCCAGCAGTTCCTTGACAGGGGGGGATTCCATTCAGTACTTC. The rearrangement uses TRBV27 and TRBJ2-4; 9 positions agree with TRBD1. CDR1 and CDR2 (germline): MNHEY, SMNVEV (reference sequence). The CDR3 totals 15 residues. J gave up 9 bases and V 4 bases, and 10 bases lay outside the gene matches.

V gene TRBV7-2 combines with J gene TRBJ1-2, with 9 nucleotides matching TRBD1. This CDR3 has 14 residues. Germline CDR1 and CDR2: SGHTA and FQGNSA. J gave up 8 bases and V 3 bases, and 7 bases lay outside the gene matches. The CDR3 sequence is CASSFPGQGNGYTF. CDR3 bases: TGTGCCAGCAGCTTTCCGGGACAGGGAAACGGCTACACCTTC.

This clonotype was detected a few times. V and J are TRBV5-6 and TRBJ1-1; D unresolved. CDR1 and CDR2 (germline): SGHDT, YYEEEE. Between the trimmed V and J ends, which lost 3 bases and 1 base, there was a span of 10 bases. The CDR3 runs to 14 residues. In DNA form, the CDR3 reads TGTGCCAGCAGCTCGGCCCCAGGGAACACTGAAGCTTTCTTT. Its protein is CASSSAPGNTEAFF.

This chain joins TRBV7-8 and TRBJ1-1; the D is unclear. Germline lookup yields CDR1 SGHVS and CDR2 FQNEAQ. The ends were cut back, 7 bases at V and 2 bases at J, with 17 bases in the middle. The CDR3 has 15 amino acids. The CDR3: CASTKSRRENTEAFF. CDR3 nucleotide sequence: TGTGCCAGCACCAAATCAAGGAGAGAAAACACTGAAGCTTTCTTT. Complete variable domain (other parts from reference TRBV7-8 and TRBJ1-1): GAGVSQSPRYKVAKRGQDVALRCDPISGHVSLFWYQQALGQGPEFLTYFQNEAQLDKSGLPSDRFFAERPEGSVSTLKIQRTQQEDSAVYLCASTKSRRENTEAFFGQGTRLTVV.

This clonotype came up a few times. J is TRBJ2-1 and V is TRBV5-4; 10 bases are a match to TRBD2. V gave up 2 bases and J gave up 10 bases; unmatched junction bases: 6. Germline-derived CDR1 and CDR2 are SGHNT and YYREEE (reference sequence). The CDR3 is made up of 14 amino acids. CDR3 protein: CASSLAGGPEEQFF. The DNA for the CDR3 is TGTGCCAGCAGCTTAGCGGGGGGGCCCGAGGAGCAGTTCTTC.

The rearrangement links TRBV6-1 to TRBJ2-3, with D perhaps matching TRBD2 (6 bases). This CDR3 comprises 16 residues. Per the germline V gene, CDR1 is MNHNS and CDR2 is SASEGT. Trimming removed 7 bases from V and 1 base from J, with 18 bases in between. CDR3 protein: CASISLRRGGTDTQYF. The CDR3 bases are TGTGCCAGCATCTCATTGAGGAGGGGAGGCACAGATACGCAGTATTTT.

This clonotype was detected many times. V gene TRBV4-3 combines with J gene TRBJ1-3; 7 bases match TRBD1. Germline V gene sequence: CDR1 LGHNA, CDR2 YSLEER. CDR3 length equals 16 residues. Trimming at V came to 2 bases and at J to 4 bases, leaving 8 bases not matched to a gene. CDR3: CASSQNPTGLGNTIYF. The CDR3 coding sequence is TGCGCCAGCAGCCAAAACCCGACAGGGCTCGGAAACACCATATATTTT.

In its sample, this clonotype was seen many times. The J gene is TRBJ1-5, the V gene TRBV28; a possible D gene is TRBD1 (5 bases). The CDR3 consists of 14 residues. The V end was cut by 5 bases, the J end by 3 bases, with 11 bases between. CDR1 is MDHEN and CDR2 is SYDVKM in the germline V gene. The CDR3 DNA follows: TGTGCCAGCAGTAGACAGCCTTACAATCAGCCCCAGCATTTT. Translated: CASSRQPYNQPQHF.

This clonotype was observed a few times. This chain links TRBV7-2 with TRBJ1-2; the D gene is possibly TRBD1 (5 bases). The CDR3 consists of 20 residues. Deletions cut 1 base from V and 2 bases from J, with 26 bases between. The V gene's germline CDR1 is SGHTA and CDR2 FQGNSA. In nucleotides, the CDR3 is TGTGCCAGCAGCTTAGTATTAGGTTGGGGGGGACGGAATTCCAACTATGGCTACACCTTC. It is translated as CASSLVLGWGGRNSNYGYTF.

This clonotype was observed at least ten times. CDR3 region: CASSSVLGQPQHF. The CDR3 region has the DNA TGTGCCAGCAGCTCCGTGCTGGGTCAGCCCCAGCATTTT. J is TRBJ1-5 and V is TRBV5-6; no firm D call. Germline values: CDR1 SGHDT, CDR2 YYEEEE. V was shortened by 3 bases and J by 6 bases, with 10 bases between the two germline ends. The CDR3 is 13 residues long.

Ten or more counts support this clonotype. The chain recombines TRBV28 with TRBJ2-2; D gene unclear. CDR3 length: 17 residues. V lost 4 bases and J 1 base, leaving 16 bases between the germline ends. CDR1 and CDR2 (germline): MDHEN, SYDVKM. The CDR3 here is CASSSYTDPMNTGELFF. The CDR3 DNA sequence: TGTGCCAGCAGTTCATATACAGACCCGATGAACACCGGGGAGCTGTTTTTT. The complete variable domain, with remaining parts taken from reference TRBV28 and TRBJ2-2, reads DVKVTQSSRYLVKRTGEKVFLECVQDMDHENMFWYRQDPGLGLRLIYFSYDVKMKEKGDIPEGYSVSREKKERFSLILESASTNQTSMYLCASSSYTDPMNTGELFFGEGSRLTVL.

The J gene is TRBJ1-5, the V gene TRBV27; maybe TRBD1 (5 bases). The germline V and J ends were trimmed by 4 bases and 7 bases, with 11 bases remaining between them. This CDR3 has 13 residues. Germline V gene data show CDR1 as MNHEY and CDR2 as SMNVEV (reference sequence). CDR3 amino acids: CASSSTGAQPQHF. Here the CDR3 DNA reads TGTGCCAGCAGTTCCACAGGAGCCCAGCCCCAGCATTTT.

The genes are TRBV28 and TRBJ2-5; TRBD2 might be the D (6 bases). Germline V CDR1 and CDR2: MDHEN, SYDVKM. Trimming shortened V by 7 bases and J by 0 bases, and 12 bases separated the two germline ends. The CDR3 sequence is 14 residues long. The CDR3 loop is CASILGEDQETQYF. CDR3 sequence (DNA): TGTGCCAGCATATTAGGGGAGGACCAAGAGACCCAGTACTTC.

The chain employs TRBV6-6 and TRBJ1-4, with 9 bases lining up with TRBD1. V lost 10 bases and J lost 7; bases outside the gene matches: 13. CDR3 size: 15 residues. The germline V gene encodes CDR1 MNHNY and CDR2 SVGAGI (reference sequence). CDR3 region: CATTDGQGSSEKLFF. As DNA, the CDR3 is TGTGCCACCACCGACGGACAGGGGAGCAGTGAAAAACTGTTTTTT.

CDR3 coding DNA: TGTGCCAGCAGTCGTCCGGGAACAACTGGGGCCAACGTCCTGACTTTC. Its protein is CASSRPGTTGANVLTF. The V and J genes are TRBV7-9 and TRBJ2-6; a weak D match, TRBD2 (5 bases). The CDR3 contains 16 residues. The germline CDR1 and CDR2 sequences are SEHNR and FQNEAQ (reference sequence). Trimming left V 6 bases short and J 2 bases short, with 14 bases between. Drawing the rest from reference TRBV7-9 and TRBJ2-6, the complete variable domain is DTGVSQNPRHKITKRGQNVTFRCDPISEHNRLYWYRQTLGQGPEFLTYFQNEAQLEKSRLLSDRFSAERPKGSFSTLEIQRTEQGDSAMYLCASSRPGTTGANVLTFGAGSRLTVL.

At least ten counts were recorded for this clonotype. This chain joins TRBV21-1 and TRBJ1-5. TRBV21-1 is a pseudogene. The CDR3 has 13 residues. CDR3 loop: CASSNFWVVTQHF. Written as DNA, the CDR3 is TGTGCCAGCAGCAATTTTTGGGTTGTGACCCAGCATTTT.

A few counts support this clonotype. The V and J genes are TRBV7-9 and TRBJ1-6; D gene uncertain. This CDR3 contains 15 residues. Looked up from germline, CDR1 is SEHNR and CDR2 is FQNEAQ (reference sequence). V dropped 0 bases and J dropped 7 bases, with 10 bases sitting between them. In DNA form, the CDR3 reads TGTGCCAGCAGCTTAGCAAGTAGACGGAATTCACCCCTCCACTTT. Its translation is CASSLASRRNSPLHF.